The present T cell receptor beta chain was sequenced within a study of CD8+CD57+ T cells in acquired aplastic anemia. As for the study in general: Read counts for CD4+ cells (from healthy donors) averaged about 11 million.

CDR3 and TCR beta VDJ profiling relied on a genomic DNA template. TCRdb reanalysed the reads using MiXCR and keeps one entry per CDR3 protein. The table includes fewer than 200,000 distinct CDR3 sequences, about three fifths detected once. The study, taken as a whole, reports: There were over 25 CD8+ CDR3 sequences that occurred in both patients and controls.

A remark on this clonotype: The antigen is undetermined.

Trimming left V 4 bases short and J 5 bases short, with 13 bases between. This CDR3 contains 13 residues. From germline, CDR1 is SQVTM and CDR2 ANQGSEA. The gene calls are TRBV29-1 and TRBJ2-3; perhaps TRBD1 as D (6 bases). This receptor was taken from a human donor in good health. The sequencing input was sorted CD4+, CD8+, or CD8+CD57+ T cells (not recorded which) from PBMCs. The CDR3 DNA sequence: TGCAGCGTTGTCAGGGGAGTAGGAGATACGCAGTATTTT. Translating gives CSVVRGVGDTQYF.